Sequencing of this T cell receptor beta chain was carried out in a study of long-term antiretroviral therapy in people with HIV. Study as a whole: About a decade before 2015, the earliest samples were taken when ART was typically delayed.

immunoSEQ v3.0 was run at survey level. TCRdb's copy holds only in-frame clones and misses some; the assay was immunoSEQ multiplex PCR. The repertoire includes 40,000 to 60,000 clones, around four fifths of them detected once, and 3% sits in the top ten. CDR1 is MNHEY, CDR2 SMNVEV, per germline (reference sequence). This CDR3 comprises 15 residues. Trimming took 3 bases from V and 3 from J, leaving 15 bases between them. Study results and limitations: Diversity measured after ART increased yet remained under transplant donor controls. Against controls, HIV repertoires showed narrower ranges of CDR3 length.

This clone was seen a handful of times. The antigen is not known. The receptor was isolated from a woman in her late teens or twenties with HIV. The chain combines TRBV27 with TRBJ2-7; the D gene is possibly TRBD1 (6 bases). Sequenced material: unsorted PBMCs, taken 0.8 years after starting antiretroviral therapy. The DNA of the CDR3 is TGTGCCAGCAGTTTTTCAGGGGACACCAACTACGAGCAGTACTTC. Protein sequence: CASSFSGDTNYEQYF.